The 8 T cell receptor beta chains presented below share a single source sample, sequenced in a study of CD8 T cells in ankylosing spondylitis. From the 5' RACE reads, TCRdb called clonotypes with MiXCR, one entry per CDR3 protein. The sample contains about 400,000 distinct CDR3 sequences, roughly 20% of which appear only once. The sample was blood, either unsorted or a sorted T cell fraction (not recorded which). Receptors originate from a male donor with ankylosing spondylitis or in good health (not recorded which).

The rearrangement links TRBV20-1 to TRBJ2-5, with a possible D match to TRBD2 (6 bases). The CDR3 is 16 amino acids. Germline CDR1 reads DFQATT; CDR2 reads SNEGSKA (reference sequence). Trimming removed 0 bases from V and 5 bases from J, with 19 bases in between. CDR3 nucleotide sequence: TGCAGTGCTAGAGATGAGATGGGAGGCAGGGTGGAGACCCAGTACTTC. As protein: CSARDEMGGRVETQYF.

This clonotype was seen a handful of times. J is TRBJ2-7 and V is TRBV7-9, with TRBD1 identical over 7 bases. The V gene end was trimmed by 1 base and the J gene end by 6 bases; junction bases not matched to a gene: 3. The CDR3 has 13 amino acids. Germline V gives CDR1 SEHNR, CDR2 FQNEAQ (reference sequence). The CDR3 sequence is CASSLGDRVEQYF. The DNA of the CDR3 is TGTGCCAGCAGCTTAGGCGACAGGGTCGAGCAGTACTTC.

The table lists this clonotype with a few counts. The genes are TRBV11-2 and TRBJ2-1; 12 bases align to TRBD2. Germline V gives CDR1 SGHAT, CDR2 FQNNGV. After removal of 2 bases from V and 10 bases from J, the junction contained 3 bases not matched to a gene. The CDR3 has 14 residues. CDR3 DNA: TGTGCCAGCAGCTTACCTAGCGGGGGGGGCGAGCAGTTCTTC. Its protein is CASSLPSGGGEQFF.

For this clonotype: This could be a read error, since a much larger clone is one nucleotide away. The V gene is TRBV6-5, the J gene TRBJ2-7, with TRBD1 matching over 10 bases. CDR3 length: 12 amino acids. With V trimmed by 10 bases and J by 10 bases, 10 bases remained unmatched. Per germline, CDR1 MNHEY and CDR2 SVGAGI. The CDR3 DNA sequence: TGTGCCATCAGGAATGACAGGGGGCGACAGTACTTC. It is translated as CAIRNDRGRQYF.

The gene calls are TRBV4-1 and TRBJ2-7; TRBD2 agrees at 7 bases. Germline lookup yields CDR1 MGHRA and CDR2 YSYEKL. The CDR3 contains 16 residues. V was clipped by 2 bases and J by 2 bases; unmatched bases: 9. CDR3 coding DNA: TGCGCCAGCAGCCAAAGCCTCGGGACTAATACCTACGAGCAGTACTTC. Protein sequence: CASSQSLGTNTYEQYF.

The rearrangement links TRBV29-1 to TRBJ2-1; TRBD2 agrees at 11 bases. From germline, CDR1 is SQVTM and CDR2 ANQGSEA. The CDR3 totals 15 residues. Trimming cost V 6 bases and J 9 bases; bases outside gene matches: 13. As DNA, the CDR3 is TGCAGCGTACCTACTAGCGGGGGAGGGGGAACTGAGCAGTTCTTC. It specifies CSVPTSGGGGTEQFF.

The chain recombines TRBV4-1 with TRBJ2-7; 7 bases line up with TRBD1. Germline values: CDR1 MGHRA, CDR2 YSYEKL. This CDR3 has 15 amino acids. After removal of 1 base from V and 1 base from J, the junction contained 4 bases not matched to a gene. Written as DNA, the CDR3 is TGCGCCAGCAGCCAAGCTGGGGACAGTTCCTACGAGCAGTACTTC. Translated, it gives CASSQAGDSSYEQYF.

This clonotype appeared a few times. The chain recombines TRBV11-2 with TRBJ2-1, with no clear D. The CDR3 covers 12 residues. CDR1 and CDR2 from the germline V gene are SGHAT and FQNNGV. V shed 7 bases and J shed 7 bases, with 11 bases lying between them. For the CDR3, the DNA is TGTGCCAGCACCGAGACCCTGAATGAGCAGTTCTTC. Translating gives CASTETLNEQFF.